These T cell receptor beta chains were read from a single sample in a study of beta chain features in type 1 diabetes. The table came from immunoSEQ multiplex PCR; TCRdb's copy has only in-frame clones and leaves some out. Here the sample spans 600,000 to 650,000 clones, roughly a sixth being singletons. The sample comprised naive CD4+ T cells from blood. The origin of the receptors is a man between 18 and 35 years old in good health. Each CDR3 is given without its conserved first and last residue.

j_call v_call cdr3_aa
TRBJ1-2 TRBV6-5 ASSSRTGNYGYT
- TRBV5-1 ASSLGSQGNEQY
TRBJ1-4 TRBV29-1 SAGTDGEKLF
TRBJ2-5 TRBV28 ASTRGPTIQETQY
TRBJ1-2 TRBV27 ASSPRGGAYGYT
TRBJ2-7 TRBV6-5 ASSYSRGSYEQY
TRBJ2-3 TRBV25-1 ASSPADTQY
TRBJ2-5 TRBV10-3 AISERLAGVQETQY
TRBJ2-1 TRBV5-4 ASSLIRLPGEQF
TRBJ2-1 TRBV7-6 ASSREGESYNEQF
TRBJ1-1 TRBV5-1 ASSLEGGRTEAF
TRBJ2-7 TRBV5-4 ASSWGTSVFYEQY
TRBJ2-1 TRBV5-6 ASSSLPGGLNEQF
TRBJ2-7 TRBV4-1 ASSQPGQGSYEQY
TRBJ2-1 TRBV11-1 ASSLVGGSSSYNEQF
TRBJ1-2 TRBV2 ATYVGGVNAYT